This TCR beta chain was sequenced during a study of shared T cell receptors in the human thymus. Only in-frame clones appear in the TCRdb table, and some are missing; sequencing was by immunoSEQ multiplex PCR. This table has hundreds of thousands of clones, 88% appearing once. V gave up 1 base and J gave up 7 bases; unmatched junction bases: 15. This CDR3 spans 18 amino acids. Germline assignment: CDR1 MNHEY and CDR2 SMNVEV (reference sequence). The sample was also reused in another study, on human thymus T cells. That source notes: Repertoires from thymus and blood appeared to show biased V and J gene usage.

V is TRBV27 and J is TRBJ1-4; 7 bases match TRBD1. The sequenced material came from thymocytes. This receptor was taken from a boy less than two years old with a congenital heart defect. For the CDR3, the DNA is TGTGCCAGCAGTTTATTCGGGCAGGGGGGCCCAATTGGTGAAAAACTGTTTTTT. Encoded protein: CASSLFGQGGPIGEKLFF.